A single T cell receptor (beta chain) is shown here with its context. V lost 4 bases and J lost 4, with 14 bases in between. This CDR3 contains 15 residues. Looked up from germline, CDR1 is MNHEY and CDR2 is SVGEGT. The entry originates in a study of blood T cell repertoires in COVID-19. Study details: There were acute and convalescent COVID-19 samples, and they came from the United States, Italy and Spain. The cDNA or gDNA used as material had been derived from T cells, B-cell-depleted T cells, or PBMCs.

Authors' analysis steps: Researchers report that nucleated cell counts were estimated from reference gene primer amplification. Only in-frame clones appear in the TCRdb table, and some are missing; sequencing was by immunoSEQ multiplex PCR. Clonal size and the V and J genes are those of that table, whereas D and trimming came from the DNA. The table shows hundreds of thousands of clones, with around 81% occurring only once. Patients from Seattle were sampled longitudinally, starting during active infection. This clonotype was sampled from an elderly woman with COVID-19, enrolled during active disease. The rearrangement links TRBV6-2 or TRBV6-3 to TRBJ2-1; a possible D gene is TRBD2 (6 bases). Material for sequencing was peripheral blood. Here the CDR3 DNA reads TGTGCCAGCAGTTCTACTAGCCCCACTTACAATGAGCAGTTCTTC. Translated: CASSSTSPTYNEQFF.